A single sample is the source of the 30 T cell receptor beta chains below, sequenced in a study of T cells expressing NK-cell markers. TCRdb re-called the 5' RACE reads and gives one entry per CDR3 protein, without DNA. The sample yields a few hundred thousand distinct CDR3 sequences, of which the top ten take up 0.39%. Sample: blood T cells: a sorted CD56 or NKG2C T cell subset, CD4+ or CD8+ T cells, or bulk PBMC T cells (not recorded which). These TCRs come from a young man in good health.

The J gene is TRBJ2-4, the V gene TRBV30; TCRdb's D call of TRBD1 is untestable without DNA. The CDR3 runs to 18 residues. Germline CDR1 reads GTSNPN; CDR2 reads SVGIG (reference sequence). Here the CDR3 reads CAWASGGQGGFGKNIQYF.

The chain has TRBV10-3 and TRBJ2-1; TCRdb indicates TRBD1, and absent DNA this call remains unverified. This CDR3 contains 15 residues. Germline CDR1 reads ENHRY; CDR2 reads SYGVKD. The CDR3 spells CAIRAPGQGFNEQFF.

The chain is built from TRBV6-5 and TRBJ2-1; TCRdb's assignment of TRBD2 cannot be checked, as there is no DNA. In germline, CDR1 is MNHEY, CDR2 SVGAGI. CDR3 length: 16 amino acids. The CDR3 protein is CASIAGYLARENEQFF.

This rearrangement joins TRBV2 to TRBJ2-5. CDR1 is SNHLY, CDR2 FYNNEI, per germline. The CDR3 contains 14 residues. The CDR3 sequence is CASSERVVVATQYF.

V is TRBV20-1 and J is TRBJ2-1; the TCRdb call, TRBD1, lacks DNA for checking. Germline assignment: CDR1 DFQATT and CDR2 SNEGSKA (reference sequence). The CDR3 spans 12 residues. The CDR3 loop reads CSAARAGNEQFF.

This chain connects TRBV9 to TRBJ1-1; absent DNA, TCRdb's TRBD1 call cannot be checked. The germline CDR1 and CDR2 sequences are SGDLS and YYNGEE. The CDR3 sequence is 15 residues long. The CDR3 sequence is CASSPRGDSHTEAFF.

The chain carries TRBV5-1 and TRBJ2-2; absent DNA, TCRdb's TRBD2 call cannot be checked. The CDR3 has 15 amino acids. CDR1 is SGHRS and CDR2 is YFSETQ in the germline V gene. CDR3 sequence reads: CASSPGLVGAGELFF.

The V call is TRBV7-3, the J call TRBJ2-2; the D gene TCRdb calls, TRBD1, cannot be checked with no DNA. Germline V gene data show CDR1 as SGHTA and CDR2 as FQGTGA. The CDR3 contains 21 residues. CDR3 sequence: CASSLTAMLSLRDRGRGELFF.

The CDR3 sequence: CASSLVRERSTDTQYF. The chain combines TRBV5-1 with TRBJ2-3; the D call of TRBD2 rests on TCRdb alone, since no DNA is present to check it. Germline CDR1 is SGHRS and CDR2 is YFSETQ. CDR3 size: 16 residues.

V is TRBV12-3 or TRBV12-4 and J is TRBJ2-1. CDR3 size: 16 residues. The CDR3 sequence: CASRNGTTRPYNEQFF.

The chain recombines TRBV12-2 with TRBJ1-5. TRBV12-2 is a pseudogene. CDR3 length: 16 residues. CDR3 residues: CASRRGTDYSNQPQHF.

This chain connects TRBV20-1 to TRBJ2-1; no DNA is available, so the TRBD1 call from TCRdb remains unchecked. The CDR3 has 13 amino acids. CDR1 and CDR2 from the germline V gene are DFQATT and SNEGSKA (reference sequence). The chain's CDR3 is CSAVGTYRDEQFF.

This CDR3 reads CASSMTGEQPQHF. The chain has TRBV7-2 and TRBJ1-5; TCRdb reports TRBD1, a call that lacks DNA to check it against. Germline assignment: CDR1 SGHTA and CDR2 FQGNSA. The CDR3 runs 13 residues.

The chain employs TRBV6-5 and TRBJ2-7; the TRBD2 assignment by TCRdb is unverifiable without DNA. Germline values: CDR1 MNHEY, CDR2 SVGAGI. CDR3 size: 13 residues. CDR3 amino acids: CASSWTSSGEQYF.

CDR3 in amino acids: CASSKEGLMAGAWNQPQHF. V is TRBV19 and J is TRBJ1-5; TCRdb calls TRBD1, which cannot be checked without DNA. This CDR3 region has 19 residues. Per germline, CDR1 LNHDA and CDR2 SQIVND (reference sequence). The full variable domain, rest sourced from reference TRBV19 and TRBJ1-5, is DGGITQSPKYLFRKEGQNVTLSCEQNLNHDAMYWYRQDPGQGLRLIYYSQIVNDFQKGDIAEGYSVSREKKESFPLTVTSAQKNPTAFYLCASSKEGLMAGAWNQPQHFGDGTRLSIL.

The rearrangement joins TRBV7-6 to TRBJ1-1. CDR3 size: 14 residues. Germline CDR1 SGHVS, CDR2 FNYEAQ. The CDR3 is CASSSETGTAEAFF.

The J gene is TRBJ2-1, the V gene TRBV28; TCRdb gives TRBD1 as the D gene, but with no DNA this cannot be confirmed. The CDR3 loop spans 17 amino acids. Germline V gene sequence: CDR1 MDHEN, CDR2 SYDVKM. The CDR3 region is CASSLAGRTVAYNEQFF. Filled out from reference TRBV28 and TRBJ2-1, the complete variable domain reads DVKVTQSSRYLVKRTGEKVFLECVQDMDHENMFWYRQDPGLGLRLIYFSYDVKMKEKGDIPEGYSVSREKKERFSLILESASTNQTSMYLCASSLAGRTVAYNEQFFGPGTRLTVL.

The chain links TRBV12-3 or TRBV12-4 to TRBJ2-1. The CDR3 contains 16 residues. Here the CDR3 reads CASSLALGLKYNEQFF.

V is TRBV18 and J is TRBJ1-1; TCRdb reports TRBD1, a call that lacks DNA to check it against. CDR1 KGHSH and CDR2 LQKENI come from the germline V gene. This CDR3 has 13 amino acids. CDR3 amino acids: CASQAAVVTEAFF.

The chain carries TRBV12-3 or TRBV12-4 and TRBJ1-3; without DNA, the TCRdb call of TRBD1 cannot be checked. There are 13 residues in the CDR3. The CDR3 loop is CASSWDSGNTIYF.

V and J are TRBV7-2 and TRBJ2-5; TCRdb calls TRBD2, which cannot be checked without DNA. Germline V gene lookup returns CDR1 SGHTA and CDR2 FQGNSA. The CDR3 runs 16 residues. The CDR3 reads CASSLAAGEPQETQYF.

This chain connects TRBV29-1 to TRBJ2-1. Germline V gives CDR1 SQVTM, CDR2 ANQGSEA. The CDR3 runs to 11 residues. The CDR3 loop reads CSARPGREQFF.

The V call is TRBV2, the J call TRBJ2-5; TCRdb's D gene call, TRBD1, goes unchecked for lack of DNA. CDR3 length: 16 amino acids. Germline-derived CDR1 and CDR2 are SNHLY and FYNNEI. This CDR3 reads CASNPFIRDRPVTQYF.

The chain combines TRBV13 with TRBJ1-1; TCRdb reports TRBD1, a call that lacks DNA to check it against. This CDR3 is 14 amino acids long. Germline V CDR1 and CDR2: PRHDT, FYEKMQ (reference sequence). This CDR3 reads CASSFLTGNTEAFF.

The chain links TRBV6-1 to TRBJ2-3. Germline V gene sequence: CDR1 MNHNS, CDR2 SASEGT. There are 15 residues in the CDR3. CDR3 loop: CASSKTRQFSDTQYF.

The chain links TRBV10-3 to TRBJ1-2; there is no DNA to check the TCRdb D call of TRBD1. The CDR3 consists of 14 residues. The germline CDR1 and CDR2 sequences are ENHRY and SYGVKD. Here the CDR3 reads CAISGRDKDYGYTF.

The gene calls are TRBV20-1 and TRBJ2-1. Germline loops: CDR1 DFQATT, CDR2 SNEGSKA (reference sequence). The CDR3 is 16 residues long. CDR3 sequence reads: CSARGPIDSSYNEQFF.

The CDR3 loop reads CASSQVWGTSGTDTQYF. J is TRBJ2-3 and V is TRBV4-1; TCRdb picks TRBD2, but there is no DNA to check that call. Germline values: CDR1 MGHRA, CDR2 YSYEKL. The CDR3 covers 17 residues.

The rearrangement links TRBV12-3 or TRBV12-4 to TRBJ2-7; TCRdb reports TRBD2, a call that lacks DNA to check it against. This CDR3 region has 13 residues. CDR3 loop: CASSLQEVGEQYF.

The chain couples TRBV6-5 to TRBJ2-7; TCRdb outputs TRBD1, but without DNA this stays unchecked. Looked up from germline, CDR1 is MNHEY and CDR2 is SVGAGI. The CDR3 contains 15 residues. This CDR3 is CASSYSRGANYEQYF.